This TCR beta chain was recorded in a study of cytomegalovirus exposure and HLA in healthy donors. In the case of this clone: Its antigen is unknown.

Per germline, CDR1 SGHTA and CDR2 FQGTGA. V shed 3 bases and J 4 bases; nucleotides not matched to a gene: 14. CDR3 length: 18 residues. A multiplex PCR was run with 60 Vbeta primers and 13 Jbeta primers. The table came from immunoSEQ multiplex PCR; TCRdb's copy has only in-frame clones and leaves some out. This sample yields about 130,000 clones, of which around 72% are seen a single time; more than 3% belongs to the top ten. The study's findings and limits: The authors later found most CMV-associated TCR beta chains appeared HLA-restricted. Analysis performed later found more than 15,000 TCR beta sequences associated with HLA alleles at 0.05 false discovery rate. In a later analysis, TCR beta V- and J-gene trimming was associated with a missense DCLRE1C variant.

This chain joins TRBV7-3 and TRBJ2-3, with 9 nucleotides matching TRBD1. The source of this sequence is a young man in good health and CMV-seronegative. Source material: PBMCs. CDR3 DNA: TGTGCCAGCAGCTTGGAATCCCCGGGACAGGGAGTCGCAGATACGCAGTATTTT. This codes for CASSLESPGQGVADTQYF.